What follows are 11 T cell receptor beta chains derived from one specimen sequenced in a study of identical twins. TCRdb redid the calling of the 5' RACE reads with MiXCR, one entry per CDR3 protein. The sample lists approximately 1.8 million distinct CDR3 sequences, about 32% occurring once. Sequenced sample: cord blood. The origin of the receptors is a newborn girl in good health.

The rearrangement uses TRBV7-9 and TRBJ2-1; 9 bases map to TRBD2. The germline gives CDR1 SEHNR, CDR2 FQNEAQ (reference sequence). This CDR3 has 15 residues. The J segment lost 15 bases and the V segment lost 5 bases, leaving 17 bases of the junction unmatched. CDR3 protein: CASSLGAGGPTALFF. The CDR3 coding sequence is TGTGCCAGCAGCCTAGGGGCGGGAGGGCCAACCGCCCTGTTCTTC.

This clonotype was observed once. CDR3: CASGPRLAGHEQYF. The CDR3, as DNA: TGTGCCAGCGGTCCCCGATTAGCTGGCCACGAGCAGTACTTC. The genes are TRBV28 and TRBJ2-7; D ambiguous. Trimming left V 8 bases short and J 5 bases short, with 19 bases between. Germline CDR1 and CDR2: MDHEN and SYDVKM. This CDR3 spans 14 amino acids.

This clonotype was seen only a few times. This chain's CDR3 is CAISESLAGGFNEQFF. Written as DNA, the CDR3 is TGTGCCATCAGTGAGTCGTTAGCGGGGGGGTTCAATGAGCAGTTCTTC. V and J are TRBV10-3 and TRBJ2-1; TRBD2 matches at 11 bases. This CDR3 contains 16 residues. V shed 0 bases and J 6 bases; nucleotides not matched to a gene: 4. Germline values: CDR1 ENHRY, CDR2 SYGVKD.

This sequence joins TRBV11-2 and TRBJ2-1; D is unclear. V dropped 3 bases and J dropped 6 bases, with 30 bases sitting between them. This CDR3 is 20 amino acids long. The germline CDR1 and CDR2 sequences are SGHAT and FQNNGV. Here the CDR3 reads CASSFWLVTKDPLRTNEQFF. DNA for the CDR3: TGTGCCAGCAGCTTTTGGCTTGTCACCAAAGACCCCCTGAGGACCAATGAGCAGTTCTTC.

This clonotype appeared a single time. This rearrangement joins TRBV27 to TRBJ1-2, with 12 bases identical to TRBD1. The ends lost 3 bases at V and 0 bases at J; junction bases unmatched: 5. Looked up from germline, CDR1 is MNHEY and CDR2 is SMNVEV (reference sequence). The CDR3 is 17 amino acids. CDR3 region: CASSFSGTGGANYGYTF. The CDR3 DNA follows: TGTGCCAGCAGTTTCTCTGGGACAGGGGGCGCTAACTATGGCTACACCTTC.

As to this clonotype: A much larger clone lies one base from this, so it may be a read error. This chain uses TRBV29-1 with TRBJ2-1; 7 bases line up with TRBD2. The CDR3 is 13 amino acids. CDR1 and CDR2 (germline): SQVTM, ANQGSEA. CDR3 protein: CSVFGRAYNKQFF. CDR3 sequence (DNA): TGCAGCGTTTTTGGGAGGGCCTACAATAAGCAGTTCTTC.

The chain couples TRBV6-1 to TRBJ1-5; D may be TRBD1 (5 bases). The V gene lost 3 bases and the J gene lost 2 bases, with 14 bases spanning the gap. Germline assignment: CDR1 MNHNS and CDR2 SASEGT. The CDR3 is made up of 16 amino acids. The CDR3 region is CASSEGRGTGNQPQHF. The CDR3 DNA reads TGTGCCAGCAGTGAGGGAAGGGGCACAGGCAATCAGCCCCAGCATTTT.

The table lists this clonotype with a few counts. This rearrangement joins TRBV20-1 to TRBJ1-1; D call uncertain. The CDR3 extends over 17 amino acids. Germline CDR1 DFQATT, CDR2 SNEGSKA (reference sequence). Trimming cost V 2 bases and J 1 base, with 20 bases left between them. The CDR3 DNA reads as TGCAGTGCTAGACCGATCGGAGGGAGGGTAGGGAACACTGAAGCTTTCTTT. Encoded protein: CSARPIGGRVGNTEAFF.

The rearrangement links TRBV3-1 to TRBJ2-1, with a possible D match to TRBD2 (7 bases). Looked up from germline, CDR1 is LGHDT and CDR2 is YNNKEL (reference sequence). V lost 4 bases, J lost 6 bases, and 13 bases lay in between. The CDR3 totals 14 residues. CDR3 protein: CASSPRGARNEQFF. DNA of the CDR3: TGTGCCAGCAGCCCCCGGGGGGCTCGCAATGAGCAGTTCTTC.

This clonotype was detected only a few times. V gene TRBV6-5 combines with J gene TRBJ1-2; D might be TRBD1 (5 bases). The CDR3 sequence is 14 residues long. The germline gives CDR1 MNHEY, CDR2 SVGAGI. Trimming removed 8 bases at V and 4 bases at J, with 17 bases between. CDR3 sequence: CASLGGHSSYGYTF. CDR3 sequence (DNA): TGTGCCAGCCTAGGAGGACACTCATCCTATGGCTACACCTTC.

In this sample, this clonotype turned up a few times. V gene TRBV6-1 combines with J gene TRBJ2-7; D is unclear. Germline lookup yields CDR1 MNHNS and CDR2 SASEGT. V gave up 6 bases and J gave up 6 bases, with 6 bases separating them. The CDR3 is 10 amino acids. The CDR3 nucleotides read TGTGCCAGCAGGGCTAGCGAGCAGTACTTC. Translated: CASRASEQYF.